This T cell receptor beta chain was found in a study of Graves' ophthalmopathy and Graves' hyperthyroidism. Study-wide results and caveats: Ophthalmopathy versus stable hyperthyroidism: 13-signature model gave less than 90% sensitivity, 80% to 84% specificity.

Transcripts of RNA were the source for amplifying TCR beta CDR3 regions. Following a first-round RT-PCR that used HTBI primers, a second-round multiplex PCR was carried out. From the multiplex PCR reads, TCRdb called clonotypes with MiXCR, one entry per CDR3 protein. Of approximately 160,000 distinct CDR3 sequences listed, 39% are singletons. Germline V gene data show CDR1 as DFQATT and CDR2 as SNEGSKA (reference sequence). V was pared by 0 bases and J by 6 bases, with 11 bases between. This CDR3 spans 13 amino acids. As diagnostic evidence, clinical symptoms, serum thyroxine, TRAb, thyroid ultrasound and orbital computed tomography were relied upon. This clonotype was observed at least ten times. Its specificity is not known.

This chain links TRBV20-1 with TRBJ1-1; D gene uncertain. The sample taken for sequencing was peripheral blood. The clonotype comes from a man aged 30 to 39 with Graves' ophthalmopathy. CDR3 DNA sequence: TGCAGTGCTAGAGATGGGAGGCTACCTGAAGCTTTCTTT. Its translation is CSARDGRLPEAFF.